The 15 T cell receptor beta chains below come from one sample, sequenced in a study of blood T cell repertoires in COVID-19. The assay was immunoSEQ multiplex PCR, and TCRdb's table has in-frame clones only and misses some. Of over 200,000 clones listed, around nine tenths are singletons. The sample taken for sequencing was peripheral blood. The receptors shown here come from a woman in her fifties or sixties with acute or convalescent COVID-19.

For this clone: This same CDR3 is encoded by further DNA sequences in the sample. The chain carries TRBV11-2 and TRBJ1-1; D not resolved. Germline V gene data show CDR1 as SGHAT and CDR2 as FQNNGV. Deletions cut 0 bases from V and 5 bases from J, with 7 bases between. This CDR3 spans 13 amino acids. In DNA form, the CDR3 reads TGTGCCAGCAGCTTAGATCGGGGAACTGAAGCTTTCTTT. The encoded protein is CASSLDRGTEAFF.

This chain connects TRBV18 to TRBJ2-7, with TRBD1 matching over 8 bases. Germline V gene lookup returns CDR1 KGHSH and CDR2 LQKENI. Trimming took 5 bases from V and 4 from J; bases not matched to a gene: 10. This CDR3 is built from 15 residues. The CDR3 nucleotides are TGTGCCAGCTCATGGACGGGACAGGCCGGGTACGAGCAGTACTTC. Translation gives CASSWTGQAGYEQYF.

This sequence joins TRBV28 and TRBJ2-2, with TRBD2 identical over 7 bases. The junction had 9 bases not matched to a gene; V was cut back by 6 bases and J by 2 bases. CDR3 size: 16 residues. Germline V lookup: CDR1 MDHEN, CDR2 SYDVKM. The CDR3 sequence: CASSPSTSANTGELFF. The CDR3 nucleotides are TGTGCCAGCAGCCCCTCCACTAGCGCCAACACCGGGGAGCTGTTTTTT.

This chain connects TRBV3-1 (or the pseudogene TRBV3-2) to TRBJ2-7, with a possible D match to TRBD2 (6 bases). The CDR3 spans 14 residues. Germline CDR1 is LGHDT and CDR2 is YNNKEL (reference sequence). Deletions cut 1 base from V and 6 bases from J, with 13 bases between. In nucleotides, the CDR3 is TGTGCCAGCAGCCAAGTCGCGGGAACAGGCGAGCAGTACTTC. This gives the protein CASSQVAGTGEQYF.

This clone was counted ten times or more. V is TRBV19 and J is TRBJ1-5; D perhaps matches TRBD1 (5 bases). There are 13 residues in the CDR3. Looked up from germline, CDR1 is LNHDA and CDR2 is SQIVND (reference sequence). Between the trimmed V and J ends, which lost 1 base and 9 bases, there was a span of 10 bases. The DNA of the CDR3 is TGTGCCAGTAGTATAGGGGGCCAGGGGCCCCAGCATTTT. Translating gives CASSIGGQGPQHF.

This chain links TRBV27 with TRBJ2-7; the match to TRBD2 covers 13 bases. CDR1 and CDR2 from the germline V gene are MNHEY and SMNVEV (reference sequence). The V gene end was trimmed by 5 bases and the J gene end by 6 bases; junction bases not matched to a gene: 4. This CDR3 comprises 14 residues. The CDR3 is CASSGLAGVGEQYF. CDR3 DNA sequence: TGTGCCAGCAGTGGACTAGCGGGAGTGGGCGAGCAGTACTTC.

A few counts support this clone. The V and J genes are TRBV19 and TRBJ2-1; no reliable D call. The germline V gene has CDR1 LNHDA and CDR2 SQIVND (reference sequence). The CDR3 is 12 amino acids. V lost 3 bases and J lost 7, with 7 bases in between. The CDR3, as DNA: TGTGCCAGTAGTATCACCCAGAATGAGCAGTTCTTC. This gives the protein CASSITQNEQFF.

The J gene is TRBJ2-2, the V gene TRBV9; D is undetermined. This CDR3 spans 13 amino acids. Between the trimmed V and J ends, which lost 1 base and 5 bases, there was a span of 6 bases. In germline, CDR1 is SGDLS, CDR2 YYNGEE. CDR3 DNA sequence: TGTGCCAGCAGCGTAAGCTCTACCGGGGAGCTGTTTTTT. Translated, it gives CASSVSSTGELFF.

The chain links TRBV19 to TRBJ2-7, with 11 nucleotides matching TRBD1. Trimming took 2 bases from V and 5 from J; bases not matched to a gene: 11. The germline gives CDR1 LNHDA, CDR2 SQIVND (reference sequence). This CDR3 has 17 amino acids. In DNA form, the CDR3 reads TGTGCCAGTAGTATAACTACAACCGGGACAGGGGGTAACGAGCAGTACTTC. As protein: CASSITTTGTGGNEQYF.

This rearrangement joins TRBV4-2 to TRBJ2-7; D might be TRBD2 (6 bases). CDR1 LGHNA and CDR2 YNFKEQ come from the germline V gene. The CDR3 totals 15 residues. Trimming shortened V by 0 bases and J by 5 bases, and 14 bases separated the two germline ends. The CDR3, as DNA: TGTGCCAGCAGCCAAGATAAGGCGGGAATCGACGAGCAGTACTTC. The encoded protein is CASSQDKAGIDEQYF.

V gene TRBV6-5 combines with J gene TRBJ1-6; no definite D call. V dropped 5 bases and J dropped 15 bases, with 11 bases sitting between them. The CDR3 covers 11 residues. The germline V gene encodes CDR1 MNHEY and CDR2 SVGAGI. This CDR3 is CASSSFQDLHF. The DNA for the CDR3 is TGTGCCAGCAGTAGCTTTCAGGACCTCCACTTT.

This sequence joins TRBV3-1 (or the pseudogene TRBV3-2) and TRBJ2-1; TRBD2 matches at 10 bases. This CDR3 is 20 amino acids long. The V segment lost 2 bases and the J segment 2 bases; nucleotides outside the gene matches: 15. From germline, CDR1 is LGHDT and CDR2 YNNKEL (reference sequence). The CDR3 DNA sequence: TGTGCCAGCAGCCAAAGGGGAGGGGACTATAGCGGGAGGACCTACAATGAGCAGTTCTTC. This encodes CASSQRGGDYSGRTYNEQFF.

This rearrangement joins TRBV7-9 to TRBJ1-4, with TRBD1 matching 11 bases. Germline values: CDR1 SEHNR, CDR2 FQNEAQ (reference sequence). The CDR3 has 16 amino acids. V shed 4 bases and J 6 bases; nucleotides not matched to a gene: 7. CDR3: CASSSGQGGNYEKLFF. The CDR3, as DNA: TGTGCCAGCAGCTCGGGACAGGGGGGTAATTATGAAAAACTGTTTTTT. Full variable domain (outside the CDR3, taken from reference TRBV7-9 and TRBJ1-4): DTGVSQNPRHKITKRGQNVTFRCDPISEHNRLYWYRQTLGQGPEFLTYFQNEAQLEKSRLLSDRFSAERPKGSFSTLEIQRTEQGDSAMYLCASSSGQGGNYEKLFFGSGTQLSVL.

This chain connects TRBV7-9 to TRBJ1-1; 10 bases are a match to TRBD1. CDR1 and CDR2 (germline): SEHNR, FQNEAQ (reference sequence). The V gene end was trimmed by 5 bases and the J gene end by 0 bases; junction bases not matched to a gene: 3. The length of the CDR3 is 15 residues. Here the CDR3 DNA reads TGTGCCAGCAGCAGACAGGGGGCCATGAACACTGAAGCTTTCTTT. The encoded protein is CASSRQGAMNTEAFF.

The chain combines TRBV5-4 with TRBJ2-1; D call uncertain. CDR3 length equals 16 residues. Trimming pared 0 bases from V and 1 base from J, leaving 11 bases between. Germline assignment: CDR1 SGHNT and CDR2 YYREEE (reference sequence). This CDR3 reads CASSLEASRSYNEQFF. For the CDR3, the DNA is TGTGCCAGCAGCTTGGAAGCTTCCCGGTCCTACAATGAGCAGTTCTTC.